In its sample, the clone carrying this TCR beta chain was seen many times. The antigen remains unidentified. Breast cancer patients provided tissue from their axillary draining lymph nodes. The germline V and J ends were trimmed by 2 bases and 5 bases, with 12 bases remaining between them. The CDR3 loop spans 13 amino acids. Germline V gives CDR1 DFQATT, CDR2 SNEGSKA (reference sequence). These data are taken from a study of breast tumors, draining lymph nodes, adjacent tissues. Notes on the study in general: Luminal-like breast cancer showed significantly greater tumor-nontumor repertoire similarity than basal-like breast cancer did.

Via MiXCR, TCRdb re-called the multiplex PCR reads, giving one row per CDR3 protein. The sample lists roughly 130,000 distinct CDR3 sequences; 15% to 20% were seen once. The TCR comes from a female donor with breast cancer. Some clones in this sample may be carry-over from other donors' samples. Specimen: axillary lymph node tissue. The chain has TRBV20-1 and TRBJ2-5; D might be TRBD2 (7 bases). CDR3 nucleotide sequence: TGCAGTGCTAGAATGGGGGGGCTGGAGACCCAGTACTTC. Its protein product is CSARMGGLETQYF.